The following is a T cell receptor (beta chain) sequence with its context. This entry comes from a study of blood T cell repertoires in COVID-19. The repertoire was sequenced with immunoSEQ multiplex PCR; TCRdb's copy has only in-frame clones and lacks some. Altogether 270,000 or so clones are present, 90% being singletons, with the ten largest covering over 4%. V was shortened by 3 bases and J by 10 bases, with 8 bases between the two germline ends. The germline gives CDR1 SGHDT, CDR2 YYEEEE. This CDR3 comprises 11 residues. This sequence originates from a woman under 40 with acute COVID-19. Sequenced material: PBMCs or T cells enriched from blood (not recorded which). The genes are TRBV5-6 and TRBJ2-1; the D is unclear. The CDR3 region is CASSSVWEQFF. CDR3 in DNA: TGTGCCAGCAGCTCAGTCTGGGAGCAGTTCTTC.